The following is a TCR beta chain sequence with its context. Its cognate antigen is unknown. This sample is part of a study of OX40 agonist ivuxolimab in advanced cancers. Study at large: Cancers in dose escalation were hepatocellular, melanoma, renal cell and head and neck. Partial response was recorded in three patients: one hepatocellular carcinoma and two cutaneous melanoma cases. Points from the study as a whole: Among T cells, CD8+ cells averaged more expanded clones than CD4+ cells.

TCRdb's table, derived via immunoSEQ multiplex PCR, lists solely in-frame clones and lacks some. The sample has 58,000 or so clones, approximately 83% seen once; the top ten hold 0.55% to 0.8%. Blood got drawn at baseline, again on cycle 4 day 1, and then on cycle 7 day 1. The V and J ends lost 10 bases and 1 base, in that order; junction bases with no gene match: 4. CDR3 length: 13 amino acids. The germline gives CDR1 MNHEY, CDR2 SVGAGI. The receptor was isolated from an adult with an advanced solid tumor such as melanoma, head and neck, liver or kidney cancer. The chain combines TRBV6-5 with TRBJ1-1; 9 nucleotides align to TRBD1. Sample: CD4+ or CD8+ T cells sorted from blood, taken in a trial of the OX40 agonist ivuxolimab. The CDR3 is CATQGAWNTEAFF. CDR3 DNA: TGTGCCACACAGGGGGCTTGGAACACTGAAGCTTTCTTT.